These 24 T cell receptor beta chains were sequenced from one sample in a study of T cells in Graves' hyperthyroidism and ophthalmopathy. Using RNA transcripts as the source, TCR beta CDR3 regions were amplified. The study used the HTBI primer set for a first-round RT-PCR of the TCR CDR3. From the multiplex PCR reads, TCRdb called clonotypes with MiXCR, one entry per CDR3 protein. The sample contains about 420,000 distinct CDR3 sequences, around a sixth of which appear only once. The sample comprised blood. Receptor source: a woman younger than 30 with Graves' hyperthyroidism.

This clonotype was observed many times. This chain links TRBV28 with TRBJ2-2; D unclear. The CDR3 has 12 amino acids. CDR1 and CDR2 from the germline V gene are MDHEN and SYDVKM. Trimming removed 7 bases from V and 6 bases from J, with 9 bases in between. The CDR3 DNA reads as TGTGCCAGCAAAGCCGGGCCCGGGGAGCTGTTTTTT. The encoded protein is CASKAGPGELFF.

This clonotype has ten or more counts. The chain has TRBV9 and TRBJ2-7; 7 bases align to TRBD2. With 4 bases clipped from V and 0 bases from J, the junction kept 4 bases outside the gene matches. Looked up from germline, CDR1 is SGDLS and CDR2 is YYNGEE. The CDR3 consists of 14 residues. The CDR3 loop reads CASSNSGSSYEQYF. The CDR3 DNA follows: TGTGCCAGCAGCAATAGCGGGTCCTCCTACGAGCAGTACTTC.

This clonotype has at least ten counts. The chain joins TRBV27 to TRBJ1-1; 9 nucleotides line up with TRBD1. This CDR3 is built from 12 residues. The germline CDR1 and CDR2 sequences are MNHEY and SMNVEV (reference sequence). After removal of 6 bases from V and 11 bases from J, the junction contained 7 bases not matched to a gene. The chain's CDR3 is CASSPRTGEAFF. The CDR3 DNA sequence: TGTGCCAGCAGCCCTCGGACAGGGGAGGCTTTCTTT.

The genes are TRBV5-5 and TRBJ1-1, with 11 bases fitting TRBD1. This CDR3 has 15 residues. The germline V gene has CDR1 SGHKS and CDR2 YYEKEE (reference sequence). The J segment lost 5 bases and the V segment lost 5 bases, leaving 8 bases of the junction unmatched. The CDR3 spells CASSRAGTGGTEAFF. The DNA for the CDR3 is TGTGCCAGCAGTCGAGCCGGGACAGGGGGAACTGAAGCTTTCTTT.

The table lists this clonotype with many counts. V gene TRBV3-1 combines with J gene TRBJ1-5; TRBD1 matches at 8 bases. V shed 2 bases and J 6 bases; nucleotides not matched to a gene: 6. The CDR3 is 15 amino acids. Germline loops: CDR1 LGHDT, CDR2 YNNKEL (reference sequence). The CDR3 DNA reads TGTGCCAGCAGCCAAAGACAGGGGAAGGGTCAGCCCCAGCATTTT. It encodes CASSQRQGKGQPQHF.

This clonotype was counted at least ten times. The J gene is TRBJ2-1, the V gene TRBV20-1; 10 bases map to TRBD2. The CDR3 totals 15 residues. V gave up 1 base and J gave up 5 bases; unmatched junction bases: 5. Germline V gene data show CDR1 as DFQATT and CDR2 as SNEGSKA (reference sequence). The CDR3 sequence is CSARAPGLANNEQFF. The CDR3, as DNA: TGCAGTGCTAGAGCCCCGGGACTAGCGAACAATGAGCAGTTCTTC.

Only a few counts were recorded for this clonotype. V gene TRBV5-1 combines with J gene TRBJ2-7; no clear D gene. Germline V CDR1 and CDR2: SGHRS, YFSETQ. The CDR3 is made up of 16 amino acids. Trimming took off 0 bases at V and 5 bases at J, with 18 bases between the two ends. This CDR3 is CASSLVPGQSGHEQYF. The CDR3 DNA reads as TGCGCCAGCAGCTTGGTTCCGGGCCAGTCAGGCCACGAGCAGTACTTC.

This clonotype was detected a few times. J is TRBJ1-6 and V is TRBV5-1, with D unresolved. Germline CDR1 is SGHRS and CDR2 is YFSETQ. Trimming shortened V by 4 bases and J by 7 bases, and 9 bases separated the two germline ends. The CDR3 covers 13 residues. The CDR3 bases are TGCGCCAGCAGCCTGGCTAAGAATTCACCCCTCCACTTT. As protein: CASSLAKNSPLHF.

This rearrangement joins TRBV7-8 to TRBJ2-2, with 10 bases that match TRBD2. V shed 2 bases and J 5 bases; nucleotides not matched to a gene: 5. Germline CDR1 SGHVS, CDR2 FQNEAQ. The CDR3 sequence is 16 residues long. CDR3 protein: CASSLSGRAQTGELFF. The CDR3 DNA reads TGTGCCAGCAGCTTAAGCGGGAGGGCCCAGACCGGGGAGCTGTTTTTT.

This chain connects TRBV4-1 to TRBJ2-1, with 9 bases fitting TRBD1. This CDR3 is 16 amino acids long. Trimming took 2 bases from V and 2 from J; bases not matched to a gene: 4. Germline values: CDR1 MGHRA, CDR2 YSYEKL. CDR3 amino acids: CASSQSGQGTYNEQFF. In nucleotides, the CDR3 is TGCGCCAGCAGCCAATCGGGACAGGGAACCTACAATGAGCAGTTCTTC.

This clonotype has only a few counts. V is TRBV15 and J is TRBJ1-1; D not resolved. There are 15 residues in the CDR3. Trimming removed 3 bases at V and 0 bases at J, with 11 bases between. Germline V CDR1 and CDR2: LNHNV, YYDKDF (reference sequence). The CDR3 spells CATSRGLEMNTEAFF. The CDR3 DNA reads as TGTGCCACCAGCAGGGGATTAGAGATGAACACTGAAGCTTTCTTT.

Ten or more counts support this clonotype. The chain combines TRBV5-1 with TRBJ2-2; 8 nucleotides agree with TRBD1. Germline CDR1 reads SGHRS; CDR2 reads YFSETQ. The CDR3 length is 14 residues. The ends lost 3 bases at V and 4 bases at J; junction bases unmatched: 2. The CDR3 nucleotides read TGCGCCAGCAGCTCAGGGGGCATCACCGGGGAGCTGTTTTTT. Amino acid sequence: CASSSGGITGELFF.

On this clonotype itself: A read error is possible here, since a much larger clone lies one base away. The J gene is TRBJ2-3, the V gene TRBV14, with TRBD2 identical over 12 bases. Germline V gene sequence: CDR1 SGHDN, CDR2 FVKESK. This CDR3 contains 18 residues. The CDR3 loop is CAGSQRGRLAGETDTQYF. CDR3 DNA sequence: TGTGCCGGCAGCCAGAGAGGTCGACTAGCGGGAGAGACAGATACGCAGTATTTT.

In this sample, this clonotype turned up many times. The rearrangement links TRBV7-3 to TRBJ2-4; 14 bases agree with TRBD2. The V segment lost 5 bases and the J segment 2 bases; nucleotides outside the gene matches: 11. The CDR3 covers 19 residues. CDR1 is SGHTA, CDR2 FQGTGA, per germline. This CDR3 is CASSAPAGLAGGSKNIQYF. CDR3 in DNA: TGTGCCAGCAGCGCCCCAGCCGGACTAGCGGGGGGATCCAAAAACATTCAGTACTTC.

Many counts were recorded for this clonotype. The rearrangement links TRBV5-5 to TRBJ1-2, with TRBD1 identical over 8 bases. In germline, CDR1 is SGHKS, CDR2 YYEKEE (reference sequence). The V segment lost 4 bases and the J segment 1 base; nucleotides outside the gene matches: 12. This CDR3 region has 17 residues. This CDR3 reads CASSLGTGNPLNYGYTF. The CDR3 region has the DNA TGTGCCAGCAGCCTCGGGACAGGAAACCCGCTTAACTATGGCTACACCTTC.

Many counts were recorded for this clonotype. V is TRBV20-1 and J is TRBJ1-1, with D uncertain. CDR3 length: 12 amino acids. V lost 7 bases, J lost 1 base, and 10 bases lay in between. CDR1 and CDR2 (germline): DFQATT, SNEGSKA (reference sequence). The CDR3: CSVPIGNTEAFF. CDR3 DNA sequence: TGCAGTGTCCCGATAGGGAACACTGAAGCTTTCTTT.

Remarks on this clonotype: A clone one base away is much larger, so this may be a read error. This rearrangement joins TRBV29-1 to TRBJ2-5; D is ambiguous. The germline CDR1 and CDR2 sequences are SQVTM and ANQGSEA. CDR3 length equals 12 residues. The CDR3 spells CSVGQVQETLYF. The CDR3 coding sequence is TGCAGCGTTGGGCAGGTACAAGAGACCCTGTACTTC.

This clonotype appeared many times. The CDR3 is CATSDPGLAGVADTQYF. CDR3 sequence (DNA): TGTGCCACCAGTGACCCCGGACTAGCGGGAGTCGCAGATACGCAGTATTTT. The V call is TRBV24-1, the J call TRBJ2-3; 13 bases fit TRBD2. Germline V lookup: CDR1 KGHDR, CDR2 SFDVKD. V gave up 4 bases and J gave up 4 bases; unmatched junction bases: 7. The CDR3 consists of 17 residues.

Details on this clonotype: A much more abundant neighbour one base away suggests this may be a read error. The rearrangement links TRBV2 to TRBJ1-5; D may be TRBD1 (6 bases). The CDR3 contains 16 residues. V shed 6 bases and J shed 4 bases, with 19 bases lying between them. CDR1 is SNHLY, CDR2 FYNNEI, per germline. The CDR3 bases are TGTGCCAGCAGGAGGACCCGGGACACCTCGAATCAGCCCCAGCATTTT. Its protein is CASRRTRDTSNQPQHF.

V and J are TRBV19 and TRBJ1-5; no definite D call. V was pared by 7 bases and J by 2 bases, with 12 bases between. Germline CDR1 and CDR2: LNHDA and SQIVND (reference sequence). There are 14 residues in the CDR3. In DNA form, the CDR3 reads TGTGCCAGTATCCCGGGCTCCGGCAATCAGCCCCAGCATTTT. Encoded protein: CASIPGSGNQPQHF.

V is TRBV9 and J is TRBJ1-2; possible D gene TRBD1, 5 bases. Trimming left V 0 bases short and J 6 bases short, with 6 bases between. The CDR3 has 12 residues. CDR1 SGDLS and CDR2 YYNGEE come from the germline V gene. The CDR3, as DNA: TGTGCCAGCAGCGTAGGGGGGAATGGCTACACCTTC. Its translation is CASSVGGNGYTF. Full variable domain (outside the CDR3, taken from reference TRBV9 and TRBJ1-2): DSGVTQTPKHLITATGQRVTLRCSPRSGDLSVYWYQQSLDQGLQFLIQYYNGEERAKGNILERFSAQQFPDLHSELNLSSLELGDSALYFCASSVGGNGYTFGSGTRLTVV.

This clonotype was seen at least ten times. The J gene is TRBJ1-1, the V gene TRBV7-2, with TRBD1 as a possible D gene (6 bases). CDR3 length: 12 residues. From germline, CDR1 is SGHTA and CDR2 FQGNSA. The germline V and J ends were trimmed by 2 bases and 9 bases, with 10 bases remaining between them. The CDR3 DNA follows: TGTGCCAGCAGCTTAATGACAGGCCAAGCTTTCTTT. It yields the protein CASSLMTGQAFF.

This clonotype was picked up a small number of times. The rearrangement uses TRBV5-6 and TRBJ1-1, with 8 bases lining up with TRBD1. V was pared by 4 bases and J by 7 bases, with 6 bases of the junction left unmatched. CDR1 is SGHDT and CDR2 is YYEEEE in the germline V gene. This CDR3 spans 13 amino acids. The CDR3 DNA reads as TGTGCCAGCAGCACGATGGACAGGGTTGAAGCTTTCTTT. Amino acid sequence: CASSTMDRVEAFF.

This clonotype was observed at least ten times. V usage is TRBV28 and J usage is TRBJ1-2; no reliable D call. Per germline, CDR1 MDHEN and CDR2 SYDVKM. Trimming pared 5 bases from V and 5 bases from J, leaving 15 bases between. The CDR3 sequence is 14 residues long. CDR3 bases: TGTGCCAGCAGTGATGCCGGAGAGCATTATGGCTACACCTTC. This encodes CASSDAGEHYGYTF.